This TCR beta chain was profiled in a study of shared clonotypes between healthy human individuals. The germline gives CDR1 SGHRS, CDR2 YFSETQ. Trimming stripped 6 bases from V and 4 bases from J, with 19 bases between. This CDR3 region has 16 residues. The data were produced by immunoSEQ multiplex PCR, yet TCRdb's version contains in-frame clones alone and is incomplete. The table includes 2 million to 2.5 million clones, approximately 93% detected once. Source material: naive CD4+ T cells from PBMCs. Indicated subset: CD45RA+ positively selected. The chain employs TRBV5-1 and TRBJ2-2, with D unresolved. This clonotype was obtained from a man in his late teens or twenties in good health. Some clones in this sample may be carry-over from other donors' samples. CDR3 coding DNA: TGCGCCAGCACCCTCGCACCCAGGATTTTCACCGGGGAGCTGTTTTTT. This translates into CASTLAPRIFTGELFF.